The clone carrying this TCR beta chain was counted between two and nine times. The target antigen is unknown. Repertoires were generated with immunoSEQ multiplex PCR, while TCRdb's copy carries only in-frame clones and drops some. The sample lists about 55,000 clones; roughly 80% were seen once. The sample belongs to a study of lymphopenia after photon versus proton radiotherapy. Germline CDR1 reads SEHNR; CDR2 reads FQNEAQ (reference sequence). Germline trimming cut 5 bases from V and 5 bases from J; bases unmatched to any gene: 5. The CDR3 consists of 13 residues. General study results and limits: Proton therapy kept repertoires fairly stable, unlike photons, which gained effector/memory cells. Larger post-nadir TCR diversity loss correlated inversely with survival in deceased patients.

Material: peripheral blood, obtained from a patient treated with proton-based radiotherapy. The rearrangement uses TRBV7-9 and TRBJ1-1; 7 bases map to TRBD1. The source of this sequence is a man aged 60 to 75 with pancreatic cancer. CDR3 residues: CASSDRVGTEAFF. The DNA of the CDR3 is TGTGCCAGCAGCGACAGGGTAGGGACTGAAGCTTTCTTT.